The rows below give T cell receptor beta chains drawn from one sample of a study of post-analysis software for immune sequencing data. TCRdb ran MiXCR on the PCR reads and lists one entry per CDR3 protein. Of 250,000 to 300,000 distinct CDR3 sequences listed, 36% are singletons. Sequenced sample: blood. These TCRs come from a girl under 18 with multiple sclerosis. Both conserved end residues are part of each CDR3. Fields, in order: clone size, J gene, D gene, V gene, CDR3 protein, CDR3 DNA. D genes are given only for firm matches. Some rows mark clone size as missing; the rest say once, few, many or name a class of expanded clone.

abundance: -; j_gene: TRBJ2-5; d_gene: -; v_gene: TRBV28; CDR3aa: CASSRGGGRFQETQYF; CDR3nt: TGTGCCAGCAGTCGCGGTGGGGGCCGCTTCCAAGAGACCCAGTACTTC
abundance: -; j_gene: TRBJ1-1; d_gene: -; v_gene: TRBV5-1; CDR3aa: CASSQGKNTEAFF; CDR3nt: TGCGCCAGCAGCCAGGGGAAGAACACTGAAGCTTTCTTT
abundance: many; j_gene: TRBJ2-1; d_gene: -; v_gene: TRBV20-1; CDR3aa: CSGRGSAYNEQFF; CDR3nt: TGCAGTGGTAGAGGGAGCGCTTACAATGAGCAGTTCTTC
abundance: many; j_gene: TRBJ2-1; d_gene: TRBD1; v_gene: TRBV12-3/TRBV12-4; CDR3aa: CASSQDRGDNEQFF; CDR3nt: TGTGCCAGCAGTCAGGACAGGGGGGACAATGAGCAGTTCTTC
abundance: -; j_gene: TRBJ1-1; d_gene: -; v_gene: TRBV12-3/TRBV12-4; CDR3aa: CASSFPGTAEAFF; CDR3nt: TGTGCCAGCAGCTTTCCTGGAACGGCTGAAGCTTTCTTT
abundance: -; j_gene: TRBJ2-5; d_gene: TRBD2; v_gene: TRBV7-2; CDR3aa: CASSPGTSGGPRAQETQYF; CDR3nt: TGTGCCAGCAGCCCCGGGACTAGCGGGGGACCCCGTGCCCAAGAGACCCAGTACTTC
abundance: -; j_gene: TRBJ1-4; d_gene: TRBD1; v_gene: TRBV5-1; CDR3aa: CASSRNRGTNEKLFF; CDR3nt: TGCGCCAGCAGCCGGAACAGGGGAACTAATGAAAAACTGTTTTTT
abundance: many; j_gene: TRBJ2-7; d_gene: -; v_gene: TRBV12-3/TRBV12-4; CDR3aa: CASSPDRGRRGEQYF; CDR3nt: TGTGCCAGCAGCCCCGATAGGGGACGAAGAGGCGAGCAGTACTTC
abundance: -; j_gene: TRBJ1-5; d_gene: TRBD1; v_gene: TRBV20-1; CDR3aa: CSALQGSSNQPQHF; CDR3nt: TGCAGTGCTTTACAGGGGAGCAGCAATCAGCCCCAGCATTTT
abundance: many; j_gene: TRBJ2-1; d_gene: -; v_gene: TRBV7-3; CDR3aa: CASSPANSGTHNEQFF; CDR3nt: TGTGCCAGCAGCCCAGCAAACTCGGGAACGCACAATGAGCAGTTCTTC
abundance: many; j_gene: TRBJ2-3; d_gene: -; v_gene: TRBV5-6; CDR3aa: CASSLVSPLEDTQYF; CDR3nt: TGTGCCAGCAGCTTGGTTAGCCCCCTGGAGGATACGCAGTATTTT
abundance: -; j_gene: TRBJ2-1; d_gene: -; v_gene: TRBV2; CDR3aa: CASRLNEQFF; CDR3nt: TGTGCCAGCAGACTTAATGAGCAGTTCTTC
abundance: many; j_gene: TRBJ2-2; d_gene: TRBD1; v_gene: TRBV29-1; CDR3aa: CSVGTGGPIAGELFF; CDR3nt: TGCAGCGTTGGGACAGGGGGCCCGATAGCCGGGGAGCTGTTTTTT
abundance: -; j_gene: TRBJ2-3; d_gene: -; v_gene: TRBV7-9; CDR3aa: CASSLELRTDTQYF; CDR3nt: TGTGCCAGCAGCTTAGAGCTTAGGACAGATACGCAGTATTTT
abundance: many; j_gene: TRBJ2-3; d_gene: -; v_gene: TRBV20-1; CDR3aa: CSAFFPDQAADTQYF; CDR3nt: TGCAGTGCTTTTTTCCCTGATCAGGCGGCAGATACGCAGTATTTT
abundance: once; j_gene: TRBJ2-1; d_gene: -; v_gene: TRBV7-2; CDR3aa: CASSSTRYDEQFF; CDR3nt: TGTGCCAGCAGCTCGACACGATACGATGAGCAGTTCTTC
abundance: few; j_gene: TRBJ2-3; d_gene: -; v_gene: TRBV12-3/TRBV12-4; CDR3aa: CASSQQGQSTDTQYF; CDR3nt: TGTGCCAGCAGTCAACAGGGTCAGAGCACAGATACGCAGTATTTT
abundance: many; j_gene: TRBJ2-1; d_gene: -; v_gene: TRBV13; CDR3aa: CASSLLAGGSRGEQFF; CDR3nt: TGTGCCAGCAGCTTATTGGCCGGGGGCTCCCGAGGTGAGCAGTTCTTC
abundance: many; j_gene: TRBJ2-1; d_gene: -; v_gene: TRBV20-1; CDR3aa: CSARETVSDEQFF; CDR3nt: TGCAGTGCTAGGGAGACAGTCTCGGATGAGCAGTTCTTC
abundance: few; j_gene: TRBJ2-7; d_gene: -; v_gene: TRBV11-2; CDR3aa: CASSLAWYRRSSYEQYF; CDR3nt: TGTGCCAGCAGCTTAGCATGGTACAGGAGGAGCTCCTACGAGCAGTACTTC
abundance: many; j_gene: TRBJ1-6; d_gene: TRBD1; v_gene: TRBV6-1; CDR3aa: CASTAGPGQGPNSPLHF; CDR3nt: TGTGCCAGCACTGCGGGACCGGGACAGGGGCCTAATTCACCCCTCCACTTT
abundance: -; j_gene: TRBJ2-5; d_gene: -; v_gene: TRBV20-1; CDR3aa: CSASDQGSRETQYF; CDR3nt: TGCAGTGCTAGCGACCAGGGTAGTAGAGAGACCCAGTACTTC
abundance: -; j_gene: TRBJ1-2; d_gene: -; v_gene: TRBV6-5; CDR3aa: CASSYSLGTVTNYGYTF; CDR3nt: TGTGCCAGTAGTTACTCCCTAGGGACGGTAACTAACTATGGCTACACCTTC
abundance: many; j_gene: TRBJ2-5; d_gene: TRBD2; v_gene: TRBV5-1; CDR3aa: CASSPGTSGRETQYF; CDR3nt: TGCGCCAGCAGCCCGGGGACTAGCGGACGAGAGACCCAGTACTTC
abundance: -; j_gene: TRBJ1-2; d_gene: TRBD1; v_gene: TRBV5-1; CDR3aa: CASSSTGGVGYTF; CDR3nt: TGCGCCAGCAGCTCGACAGGGGGCGTTGGCTACACCTTC
abundance: many; j_gene: TRBJ2-1; d_gene: -; v_gene: TRBV9; CDR3aa: CASSPRGAGPYNEQFF; CDR3nt: TGTGCCAGCAGCCCCCGAGGAGCGGGCCCCTACAATGAGCAGTTCTTC
abundance: few; j_gene: TRBJ2-2; d_gene: TRBD2; v_gene: TRBV6-4; CDR3aa: CASSRSGGYTGELFF; CDR3nt: TGTGCCAGCAGCAGAAGCGGGGGTTACACCGGGGAGCTGTTTTTT
abundance: -; j_gene: TRBJ2-5; d_gene: -; v_gene: TRBV30; CDR3aa: CAWSGRGSIETQYF; CDR3nt: TGTGCCTGGAGTGGAAGGGGGTCTATTGAGACCCAGTACTTC
abundance: many; j_gene: TRBJ2-1; d_gene: -; v_gene: TRBV5-1; CDR3aa: CASSLVREQFF; CDR3nt: TGCGCCAGCAGCTTGGTCCGTGAGCAGTTCTTC
abundance: many; j_gene: TRBJ2-1; d_gene: TRBD1; v_gene: TRBV2; CDR3aa: CASSELGTGGYNEQFF; CDR3nt: TGTGCCAGCAGTGAATTGGGAACAGGGGGGTACAATGAGCAGTTCTTC
abundance: -; j_gene: TRBJ2-5; d_gene: -; v_gene: TRBV20-1; CDR3aa: CSARDPTQGGYEQYF; CDR3nt: TGCAGTGCTAGAGATCCAACTCAAGGGGGATATGAGCAGTACTTC
abundance: -; j_gene: TRBJ1-6; d_gene: TRBD1; v_gene: TRBV27; CDR3aa: CASSTRDRTRYNSPLHF; CDR3nt: TGTGCCAGCAGTACCCGGGACAGGACGCGCTATAATTCACCCCTCCACTTT